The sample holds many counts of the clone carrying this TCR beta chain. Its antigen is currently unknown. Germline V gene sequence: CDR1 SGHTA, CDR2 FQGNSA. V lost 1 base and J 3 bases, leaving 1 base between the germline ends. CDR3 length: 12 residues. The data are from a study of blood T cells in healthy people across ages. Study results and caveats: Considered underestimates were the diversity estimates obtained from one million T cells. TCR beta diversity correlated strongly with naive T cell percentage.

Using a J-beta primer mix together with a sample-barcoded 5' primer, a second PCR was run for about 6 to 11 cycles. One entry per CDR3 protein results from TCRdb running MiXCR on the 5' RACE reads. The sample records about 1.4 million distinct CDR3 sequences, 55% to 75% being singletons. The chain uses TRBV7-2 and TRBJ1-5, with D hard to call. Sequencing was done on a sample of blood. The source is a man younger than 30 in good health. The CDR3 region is CASSLDNQPQHF. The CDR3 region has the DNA TGTGCCAGCAGCTTAGACAATCAGCCCCAGCATTTT. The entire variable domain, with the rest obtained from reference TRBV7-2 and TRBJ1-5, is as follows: GAGVSQSPSNKVTEKGKDVELRCDPISGHTALYWYRQSLGQGLEFLIYFQGNSAPDKSGLPSDRFSAERTGGSVSTLTIQRTQQEDSAVYLCASSLDNQPQHFGDGTRLSIL.